This T cell receptor beta chain was captured by sequencing in a study of OX40 agonist ivuxolimab in advanced cancers. Study overall: All patients had ivuxolimab intravenously every 2 weeks at 0.01 to 10 mg/kg. Males comprised over 80% of the group, whose mean age was approximately 60 years (range 23 to 79).

Turning to this clone: Its antigen is currently unknown.

The trim removed 6 bases at V and 2 bases at J, leaving 6 bases unmatched. Germline values: CDR1 SGHTA, CDR2 FQGTGA. The CDR3 runs to 14 residues. Sequencing used immunoSEQ multiplex PCR; TCRdb keeps in-frame clones, though not all of them. This table has 84,000 or so clones, approximately 91% appearing once. Study-level findings and limits: It was not determined which antigens were specifically recognized by the peripheral T cells that had undergone clonal expansion.

The chain is built from TRBV7-3 and TRBJ2-7; 8 bases agree with TRBD1. This sequence was found in an adult with an advanced solid tumor such as melanoma, head and neck, liver or kidney cancer. The sample consisted of CD4+ or CD8+ T cells sorted from blood, taken in a trial of the OX40 agonist ivuxolimab. CDR3 residues: CASSPDRGPYEQYF. The CDR3 DNA reads TGTGCCAGCAGTCCCGACAGGGGCCCCTACGAGCAGTACTTC.